Each of the 9 T cell receptor beta chains below was sequenced from the same sample in a study of cytomegalovirus exposure and HLA in healthy donors listed by TCRdb under 2017. Library preparation employed the immunoSEQ multiplex PCR assay. For the multiplex PCR, a mixture combining 60 forward primers for TCR Vbeta segments and 13 reverse primers for TCR Jbeta segments was used. TCRdb holds this immuneACCESS table with in-frame rearrangements only. Some clones are missing; in checked studies, unresolved V genes explain under half, and the rest has no known cause. The sample table contains fewer than 200,000 clones; only one count was recorded for roughly 79% of them. Approximately 6.3% of the sample goes to the ten largest clones. Input material: PBMCs. The receptors shown here come from a man aged 40-49 years in good health and CMV-seropositive.

The V gene is TRBV29-1, the J gene TRBJ1-3, with D unresolved. CDR1 is SQVTM and CDR2 is ANQGSEA in the germline V gene. V was pared by 6 bases and J by 4 bases, with 10 bases between. The CDR3 has 12 residues. The CDR3 nucleotides read TGCAGCGTAGGCGTCGGGGGAAACACCATATATTTT. Amino acids: CSVGVGGNTIYF.

The rearrangement uses TRBV7-9 and TRBJ2-1; maybe TRBD1 (6 bases). The germline V and J ends were trimmed by 5 bases and 4 bases, with 9 bases remaining between them. Germline loops: CDR1 SEHNR, CDR2 FQNEAQ (reference sequence). The CDR3 covers 13 residues. The DNA for the CDR3 is TGTGCCAGCAGCGAAACAGGGTACAATGAGCAGTTCTTC. This encodes CASSETGYNEQFF.

The chain is built from TRBV29-1 and TRBJ2-7; 9 bases are a match to TRBD2. The V gene's germline CDR1 is SQVTM and CDR2 ANQGSEA. V dropped 7 bases and J dropped 4; count of bases not matched to a gene: 8. The CDR3 has 13 amino acids. The CDR3 is CSARSGSWYEQYF. The CDR3 nucleotides are TGCAGCGCCCGTAGCGGGAGTTGGTACGAGCAGTACTTC.

The rearrangement joins TRBV5-5 to TRBJ1-5, with D possibly matching TRBD1 (5 bases). The CDR3 runs 14 residues. V was cut by 4 bases and J by 7 bases, with 15 bases left in between. Looked up from germline, CDR1 is SGHKS and CDR2 is YYEKEE (reference sequence). This CDR3 reads CASSDDSYWQPQHF. The CDR3, as DNA: TGTGCCAGCAGCGACGACAGCTATTGGCAGCCCCAGCATTTT.

The chain recombines TRBV7-6 with TRBJ1-3; D gene unclear. This CDR3 has 18 residues. CDR1 and CDR2 (germline): SGHVS, FNYEAQ. V was clipped by 1 base and J by 1 base, with 17 bases between them. The CDR3 region is CASSLEVSSTRSGNTIYF. The CDR3 nucleotides read TGTGCCAGCAGCTTAGAAGTCTCTTCCACCCGGTCTGGAAACACCATATATTTT.

The rearrangement links TRBV18 to TRBJ2-5, with D uncertain. This CDR3 spans 14 amino acids. Trimming left V 2 bases short and J 5 bases short, with 12 bases between. Looked up from germline, CDR1 is KGHSH and CDR2 is LQKENI. This chain's CDR3 is CASSPRMTGETQYF. CDR3 in DNA: TGTGCCAGCTCACCAAGGATGACCGGGGAGACCCAGTACTTC.

This clone appeared a few times. This chain joins TRBV2 and TRBJ1-5; D is ambiguous. The CDR3 length is 17 residues. V gave up 8 bases and J gave up 4 bases, with 24 bases separating them. Germline CDR1 is SNHLY and CDR2 is FYNNEI. The CDR3 DNA is TGTGCCAGCGGGGAGGGCGCAGGCTGGGTGAATAATCAGCCCCAGCATTTT. This translates into CASGEGAGWVNNQPQHF.

This chain uses TRBV5-1 with TRBJ2-7; 10 bases are shared with TRBD2. After removal of 0 bases from V and 3 bases from J, the junction contained 0 bases not matched to a gene. The CDR3 totals 14 residues. In germline, CDR1 is SGHRS, CDR2 YFSETQ. CDR3 in amino acids: CASSLASGSYEQYF. Written as DNA, the CDR3 is TGCGCCAGCAGCTTGGCTAGCGGGAGCTACGAGCAGTACTTC.

This clone appeared once. The chain joins TRBV5-1 to TRBJ2-7; 7 bases match TRBD1. The V segment lost 3 bases and the J segment 2 bases; nucleotides outside the gene matches: 2. Germline loops: CDR1 SGHRS, CDR2 YFSETQ. CDR3 length equals 13 residues. CDR3 in amino acids: CASSSGQTYEQYF. CDR3 bases: TGCGCCAGCAGCTCGGGACAGACCTACGAGCAGTACTTC.